These 8 T cell receptor beta chains came from one sample sequenced in a study of T cell changes during pregnancy in multiple sclerosis. Clones were read by immunoSEQ multiplex PCR, and TCRdb kept only the in-frame ones, dropping some. Here the sample spans 67,000 or so clones, 85% to 95% being singletons. Source: CD8+ T cells from peripheral blood mononuclear cells, taken in the third trimester of pregnancy. The source of these receptors is a female donor in good health, enrolled as a control in a pregnancy study.

The chain employs TRBV27 and TRBJ2-3, with 8 bases lining up with TRBD1. This CDR3 spans 13 amino acids. In germline, CDR1 is MNHEY, CDR2 SMNVEV (reference sequence). Germline trimming cut 7 bases from V and 1 base from J; bases unmatched to any gene: 1. This CDR3 reads CASTGQGTDTQYF. In DNA, the CDR3 is TGTGCCAGCACGGGACAGGGCACAGATACGCAGTATTTT.

V and J are TRBV6-5 and TRBJ2-7; the match to TRBD1 covers 7 bases. From germline, CDR1 is MNHEY and CDR2 SVGAGI. V lost 6 bases, J lost 2 bases, and 7 bases stayed unmatched. The CDR3 has 14 residues. In DNA, the CDR3 is TGTGCCAGCAGCTTTAGGACAGGCGCCTACGAGCAGTACTTC. This gives the protein CASSFRTGAYEQYF.

The chain recombines TRBV6-4 with TRBJ1-6; weak D call: TRBD1 (6 bases). In germline, CDR1 is MRHNA, CDR2 SNTAGT. The CDR3 has 14 residues. Trimming took 3 bases from V and 10 from J, leaving 13 bases between them. The CDR3 sequence is CASSEAGGGSPLHF. The CDR3 DNA reads as TGTGCCAGCAGTGAAGCGGGGGGCGGATCACCCCTCCACTTT.

The V gene is TRBV4-3, the J gene TRBJ2-7; tentative D call: TRBD1 (6 bases). This CDR3 is 18 amino acids long. Trimming took 1 base from V and 2 from J, leaving 21 bases between them. Germline CDR1 LGHNA, CDR2 YSLEER. The CDR3 protein is CASSQVIGGQTTAYEQYF. CDR3 nucleotide sequence: TGCGCCAGCAGCCAAGTGATCGGTGGACAGACCACAGCCTACGAGCAGTACTTC.

This chain connects TRBV5-4 to TRBJ2-3, with TRBD2 identical over 14 bases. The CDR3 length is 16 residues. J was trimmed by 0 bases and V by 10 bases; bases with no gene match: 7. From germline, CDR1 is SGHNT and CDR2 YYREEE (reference sequence). CDR3 sequence: CAFGLAGGTSTDTQYF. The CDR3 coding sequence is TGTGCCTTCGGACTAGCGGGGGGCACTAGCACAGATACGCAGTATTTT.

The rearrangement uses TRBV4-2 and TRBJ1-1, with no clear D. Trimming pared 2 bases from V and 1 base from J, leaving 5 bases between. Germline CDR1 LGHNA, CDR2 YNFKEQ. This CDR3 has 13 amino acids. In DNA form, the CDR3 reads TGTGCCAGCAGCCAAACAGAGAACACTGAAGCTTTCTTT. Protein product: CASSQTENTEAFF.

CDR3 residues: CASSKFFSGGADEQFF. The CDR3 nucleotides are TGTGCCAGCAGCAAATTCTTTAGCGGGGGGGCGGATGAGCAGTTCTTC. The chain employs TRBV9 and TRBJ2-1; 11 bases match TRBD2. The CDR3 runs to 16 residues. The junction had 11 bases not matched to a gene; V was cut back by 4 bases and J by 8 bases. CDR1 SGDLS and CDR2 YYNGEE come from the germline V gene.

The chain recombines TRBV7-9 with TRBJ2-7; TRBD1 matches 8 bases. The CDR3 has 15 amino acids. CDR1 is SEHNR, CDR2 FQNEAQ, per germline (reference sequence). The V and J ends lost 4 bases and 1 base, in that order; junction bases with no gene match: 6. The CDR3 reads CASSSNNRGSYEQYF. The CDR3 DNA sequence: TGTGCCAGCAGCTCAAATAACAGGGGGTCCTACGAGCAGTACTTC.